These 20 T cell receptor beta chains were all obtained from the same sample, sequenced in a study of molecular identifiers for immune sequencing clone quantification. TCRdb used MiXCR to reprocess the PCR reads, holding one entry per CDR3 protein. Here the sample spans approximately 680,000 distinct CDR3 sequences, around 25% being singletons. Sequences were obtained from naive CD8+ T cells from blood, with Jurkat cell RNA spiked in. Subset described: FACS-sorted CD8+CD4-CCR7+CD45RA+ naive T cells. The receptors were sampled from a human donor in good health. Some libraries in this study had Jurkat cell RNA spiked in.

This clonotype was seen ten or more times. The chain is built from TRBV6-5 and TRBJ2-1, with D perhaps matching TRBD2 (5 bases). Germline V lookup: CDR1 MNHEY, CDR2 SVGAGI. The CDR3 spans 15 residues. With 0 bases removed from V and 8 bases from J, the gap between germline ends came to 14 bases. The CDR3 sequence is CASSYSPSRLHEQFF. Written as DNA, the CDR3 is TGTGCCAGCAGTTACTCCCCTAGCAGACTCCATGAGCAGTTCTTC.

For this clonotype: Just one base apart from a much larger clone, this may be a read error. This CDR3 fails to terminate in the conserved phenylalanine or tryptophan, so it likely reflects a read error. The chain employs TRBV4-1 and TRBJ1-1; 8 bases align to TRBD1. Per the germline V gene, CDR1 is MGHRA and CDR2 is YSYEKL. There are 14 residues in the CDR3. V was pared by 5 bases and J by 6 bases, with 8 bases of the junction left unmatched. CDR3 amino acids: CASSTSTGVSEAFL. The CDR3 coding sequence is TGCGCCAGCAGCACGTCGACAGGGGTCTCTGAAGCTTTCCTT.

In nucleotides, the CDR3 is TGTGCCAGCAGCCCCAGTCCCGGGACAGGGAGGGATTCTGGAAACACCATATATTTT. It is translated as CASSPSPGTGRDSGNTIYF. V usage is TRBV11-2 and J usage is TRBJ1-3; 9 positions agree with TRBD1. V shed 5 bases, J shed 1 base, and the junction held 15 bases outside the gene matches. There are 19 residues in the CDR3. Germline loops: CDR1 SGHAT, CDR2 FQNNGV.

This clonotype was observed at least ten times. The V call is TRBV5-1, the J call TRBJ2-7; D perhaps matches TRBD1 (6 bases). Per germline, CDR1 SGHRS and CDR2 YFSETQ. CDR3 length: 10 residues. The germline V and J ends were trimmed by 5 bases and 9 bases, with 9 bases remaining between them. Written as DNA, the CDR3 is TGCGCCAGCAGGTCCAGGGGGCAGTACTTC. It codes for CASRSRGQYF.

The chain recombines TRBV30 with TRBJ2-7; D gene uncertain. Germline V gene lookup returns CDR1 GTSNPN and CDR2 SVGIG (reference sequence). The CDR3 length is 13 residues. Trimming cost V 0 bases and J 3 bases, with 9 bases left between them. The CDR3: CAWSVAVGYEQYF. The CDR3 coding sequence is TGTGCCTGGAGTGTAGCTGTTGGCTACGAGCAGTACTTC. Filled out from reference TRBV30 and TRBJ2-7, the complete variable domain reads SQTIHQWPATLVQPVGSPLSLECTVEGTSNPNLYWYRQAAGRGLQLLFYSVGIGQISSEVPQNLSASRPQDRQFILSSKKLLLSDSGFYLCAWSVAVGYEQYFGPGTRLTVT.

Many counts were recorded for this clonotype. For the CDR3, the DNA is TGTGCCAGCAGTCCCTCCTACTACGAGCAGTACTTC. This encodes CASSPSYYEQYF. The V call is TRBV6-5, the J call TRBJ2-7; D is undetermined. Germline CDR1 reads MNHEY; CDR2 reads SVGAGI. The CDR3 totals 12 residues. Trimming left V 5 bases short and J 3 bases short, with 8 bases between.

Only a few counts were recorded for this clonotype. The chain joins TRBV12-3 or TRBV12-4 to TRBJ2-5; 11 bases match TRBD2. The CDR3 spans 14 residues. The trim removed 7 bases at V and 8 bases at J, leaving 9 bases unmatched. CDR3 sequence: CASTELAGDGTQYF. The CDR3 DNA reads as TGTGCCAGCACCGAACTAGCGGGGGATGGAACCCAGTACTTC.

This clonotype was counted many times. The rearrangement joins TRBV27 to TRBJ2-3; no clear D gene. The V end was cut by 6 bases, the J end by 4 bases, with 8 bases between. Looked up from germline, CDR1 is MNHEY and CDR2 is SMNVEV (reference sequence). The CDR3 totals 12 residues. For the CDR3, the DNA is TGTGCCAGCAGGGGGTCTGCAGATACGCAGTATTTT. Translation: CASRGSADTQYF.

This clonotype showed up many times. V and J are TRBV4-1 and TRBJ2-7, with D tentatively TRBD1 (5 bases). V was shortened by 4 bases and J by 2 bases, with 12 bases between the two germline ends. Per the germline V gene, CDR1 is MGHRA and CDR2 is YSYEKL. This CDR3 has 14 residues. In DNA, the CDR3 is TGCGCCAGCAGCCTATTATCAGGGCCCTACGAGCAGTACTTC. It translates to CASSLLSGPYEQYF.

This clonotype appeared many times. The V and J genes are TRBV7-9 and TRBJ1-4; a weak D match, TRBD1 (5 bases). Per germline, CDR1 SEHNR and CDR2 FQNEAQ (reference sequence). The CDR3 sequence is 16 residues long. The V gene lost 6 bases and the J gene lost 0 bases, with 14 bases spanning the gap. The CDR3 DNA sequence: TGTGCCAGCAGTCAAACCGACAGTGCAACTAATGAAAAACTGTTTTTT. It specifies CASSQTDSATNEKLFF.

Points on this clonotype: Being one base from a much bigger clone, this may be a read error. The chain is built from TRBV7-9 and TRBJ2-5, with TRBD1 as a possible D gene (6 bases). Germline V CDR1 and CDR2: SEHNR, FQNEAQ (reference sequence). The CDR3 runs to 15 residues. With 5 bases removed from V and 4 bases from J, the gap between germline ends came to 17 bases. DNA for the CDR3: TGTGCCAGCAGCAAGCCCGGGACATATCGAGAGACCCAGTACTTC. It codes for CASSKPGTYRETQYF.

This sequence joins TRBV4-1 and TRBJ2-7; D not certain. With 2 bases removed from V and 3 bases from J, the gap between germline ends came to 11 bases. The CDR3 runs 14 residues. CDR1 is MGHRA and CDR2 is YSYEKL in the germline V gene. CDR3: CASSQRLNYYEQYF. CDR3 coding DNA: TGCGCCAGCAGCCAACGGCTAAATTACTACGAGCAGTACTTC.

This clonotype was counted ten times or more. The rearrangement uses TRBV7-9 and TRBJ1-4; weak D call: TRBD1 (5 bases). CDR3 length equals 15 residues. In germline, CDR1 is SEHNR, CDR2 FQNEAQ (reference sequence). V shed 5 bases and J shed 6 bases, with 16 bases lying between them. CDR3 loop: CASSPETVKDEKLFF. CDR3 in DNA: TGTGCCAGCAGCCCCGAGACAGTCAAGGATGAAAAACTGTTTTTT.

To note about this clonotype: As the CDR3 is not closed by the conserved phenylalanine or tryptophan, this likely results from a read error. The chain combines TRBV4-3 with TRBJ1-2; tentative D call: TRBD1 (5 bases). Germline V gene data show CDR1 as LGHNA and CDR2 as YSLEER. This CDR3 is 16 amino acids long. With 0 bases removed from V and 2 bases from J, the gap between germline ends came to 13 bases. CDR3 nucleotides: TGCGCCAGCAGCCAAGACGGGGCATCTTACAACTATGGCTACACCTTA. It translates to CASSQDGASYNYGYTL.

At least ten counts were recorded for this clonotype. The chain links TRBV4-1 to TRBJ1-5, with 7 bases aligning to TRBD1. The CDR3 totals 17 residues. Germline V gene lookup returns CDR1 MGHRA and CDR2 YSYEKL. After removal of 5 bases from V and 3 bases from J, the junction contained 13 bases not matched to a gene. The CDR3 DNA reads as TGCGCCAGCAGCTTCCGATCGGGACAGAGAGACAATCAGCCCCAGCATTTT. Encoded protein: CASSFRSGQRDNQPQHF.

This clonotype was seen once. The rearrangement uses TRBV19 and TRBJ1-5; 8 bases agree with TRBD1. This CDR3 has 15 residues. The V gene's germline CDR1 is LNHDA and CDR2 SQIVND (reference sequence). V shed 7 bases and J 0 bases; nucleotides not matched to a gene: 5. In nucleotides, the CDR3 is TGTGCCAGTAATACAGGGGGTTATAGCAATCAGCCCCAGCATTTT. Amino acid sequence: CASNTGGYSNQPQHF. The whole variable domain, remainder taken from reference TRBV19 and TRBJ1-5, is DGGITQSPKYLFRKEGQNVTLSCEQNLNHDAMYWYRQDPGQGLRLIYYSQIVNDFQKGDIAEGYSVSREKKESFPLTVTSAQKNPTAFYLCASNTGGYSNQPQHFGDGTRLSIL.

In its sample, this clonotype was seen a few times. The chain joins TRBV14 to TRBJ2-5; possible D gene TRBD2, 6 bases. V lost 3 bases and J 4 bases, leaving 21 bases between the germline ends. Germline CDR1 is SGHDN and CDR2 is FVKESK. This CDR3 region has 17 residues. The CDR3: CASSQFPAEGSRETQYF. The CDR3 region has the DNA TGTGCCAGCAGCCAGTTCCCAGCGGAGGGCTCTAGAGAGACCCAGTACTTC.

This clonotype has more than one count but fewer than ten. The rearrangement joins TRBV30 to TRBJ2-1; 7 nucleotides agree with TRBD1. CDR1 GTSNPN and CDR2 SVGIG come from the germline V gene (reference sequence). V was clipped by 1 base and J by 1 base; unmatched bases: 13. The CDR3 has 18 amino acids. The CDR3 loop is CAWSGLIDREKSYNEQFF. The CDR3 nucleotides read TGTGCCTGGAGTGGTCTAATAGACAGGGAGAAATCCTACAATGAGCAGTTCTTC.

Notes on this clonotype: This clone may be a read error of a much larger clone one base away. The chain is built from TRBV7-7 and TRBJ1-1; D call uncertain. This CDR3 region has 13 residues. Germline CDR1 and CDR2: SSHAT and FNYEAQ (reference sequence). CDR3 nucleotide sequence: TGTGCTAGCAGCTTAAGTTTGAGCACTGAAGCTCTCTTT. Translation: CASSLSLSTEALF. Variable domain in full (rest from reference TRBV7-7 and TRBJ1-1): GAGVSQSPRYKVTKRGQDVTLRCDPISSHATLYWYQQALGQGPEFLTYFNYEAQPDKSGLPSDRFSAERPEGSISTLTIQRTEQRDSAMYRCASSLSLSTEALFGQGTRLTVV.

This chain connects TRBV28 to TRBJ2-7, with 7 bases aligning to TRBD1. The CDR3 runs to 12 residues. The V gene end was trimmed by 8 bases and the J gene end by 12 bases; junction bases not matched to a gene: 13. Germline CDR1 MDHEN, CDR2 SYDVKM. This chain's CDR3 is CASLGQTYKRYF. DNA of the CDR3: TGTGCCAGCCTGGGACAGACCTACAAGCGGTACTTC. Using reference TRBV28 and TRBJ2-7 for the parts outside the CDR3, the full variable domain is DVKVTQSSRYLVKRTGEKVFLECVQDMDHENMFWYRQDPGLGLRLIYFSYDVKMKEKGDIPEGYSVSREKKERFSLILESASTNQTSMYLCASLGQTYKRYFGPGTRLTVT.